Included here is one TCR beta chain sequence, with context. Its antigen is still unknown. The V gene's germline CDR1 is SGDLS and CDR2 YYNGEE. Deletions cut 3 bases from V and 3 bases from J, with 9 bases between. The CDR3 is 13 amino acids. Repertoires were generated with immunoSEQ multiplex PCR, while TCRdb's copy carries only in-frame clones and drops some. The sample shows tens of thousands of clones, just over 90% of them seen only once. The sample originates from a study of T cell responses to AZD1222 COVID-19 vaccine. Regarding the study as a whole: Two AZD1222 administrations were followed by greater Spike-specific TCR breadth and depth. Unmutated variant regions reportedly attract nearly half of all spike-specific TCRs.

The starting material was peripheral blood, obtained on day 0 of MenACWY control vaccination. The clonotype was recovered from an adult in good health. The chain has TRBV9 and TRBJ1-1; the D is unclear. CDR3 region: CASSAAGYTEAFF. The CDR3 DNA reads TGTGCCAGCAGCGCTGCAGGCTACACTGAAGCTTTCTTT. Using reference TRBV9 and TRBJ1-1 for the parts outside the CDR3, the full variable domain is DSGVTQTPKHLITATGQRVTLRCSPRSGDLSVYWYQQSLDQGLQFLIQYYNGEERAKGNILERFSAQQFPDLHSELNLSSLELGDSALYFCASSAAGYTEAFFGQGTRLTVV.